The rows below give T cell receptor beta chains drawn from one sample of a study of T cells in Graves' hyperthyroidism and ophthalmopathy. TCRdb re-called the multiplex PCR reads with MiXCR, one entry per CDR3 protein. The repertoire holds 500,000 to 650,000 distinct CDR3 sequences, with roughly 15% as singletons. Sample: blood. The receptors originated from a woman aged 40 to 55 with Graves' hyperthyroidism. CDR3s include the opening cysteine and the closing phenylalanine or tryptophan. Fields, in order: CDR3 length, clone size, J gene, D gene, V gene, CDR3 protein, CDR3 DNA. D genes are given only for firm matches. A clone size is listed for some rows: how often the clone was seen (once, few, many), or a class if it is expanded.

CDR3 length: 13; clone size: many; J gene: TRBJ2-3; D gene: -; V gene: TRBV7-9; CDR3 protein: CASSARNTDTQYF; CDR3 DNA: TGTGCCAGCAGCGCTCGGAACACAGATACGCAGTATTTT
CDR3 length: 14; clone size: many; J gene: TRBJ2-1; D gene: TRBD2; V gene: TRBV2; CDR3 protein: CAMPKRDNGNEQFF; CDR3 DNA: TGTGCCATGCCAAAGCGGGATAATGGAAATGAGCAGTTCTTC
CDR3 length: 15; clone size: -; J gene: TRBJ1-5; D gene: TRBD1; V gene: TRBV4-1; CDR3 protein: CARRGQATSNQPQHF; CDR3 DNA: TGCGCCAGGAGGGGGCAGGCCACTAGCAATCAGCCCCAGCATTTT
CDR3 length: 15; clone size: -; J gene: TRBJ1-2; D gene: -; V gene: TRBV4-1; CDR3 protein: CANSQDQSLGYGYTF; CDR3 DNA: TGCGCCAACAGCCAAGATCAATCTCTCGGCTATGGCTACACCTTC
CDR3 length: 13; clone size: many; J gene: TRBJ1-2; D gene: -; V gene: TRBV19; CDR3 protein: CASSMPAGHGYTF; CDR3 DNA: TGTGCCAGTAGTATGCCGGCAGGACATGGCTACACCTTC
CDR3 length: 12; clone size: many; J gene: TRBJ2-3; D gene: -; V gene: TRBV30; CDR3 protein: CAPGHRKDTQYF; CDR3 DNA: TGTGCCCCGGGCCACCGGAAAGATACGCAGTATTTT
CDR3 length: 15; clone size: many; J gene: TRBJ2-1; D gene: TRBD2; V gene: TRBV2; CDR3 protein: CASRGWREGLNEQFF; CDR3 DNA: TGTGCCAGCAGGGGATGGCGGGAGGGCCTCAATGAGCAGTTCTTC
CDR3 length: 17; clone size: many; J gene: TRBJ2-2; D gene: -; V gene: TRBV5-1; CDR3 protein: CASSLVGVRLDTGELFF; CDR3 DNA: TGCGCCAGCAGCTTGGTAGGAGTAAGACTGGACACCGGGGAGCTGTTTTTT
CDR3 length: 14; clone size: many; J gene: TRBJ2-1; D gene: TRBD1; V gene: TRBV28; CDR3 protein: CASRPQDRGGEQFF; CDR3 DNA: TGTGCCAGCAGGCCTCAGGACAGGGGAGGAGAGCAGTTCTTC
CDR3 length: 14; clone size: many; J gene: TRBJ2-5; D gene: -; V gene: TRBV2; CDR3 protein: CASSEVGRQETQYF; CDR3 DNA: TGTGCCAGCAGTGAAGTTGGCAGACAAGAGACCCAGTACTTC
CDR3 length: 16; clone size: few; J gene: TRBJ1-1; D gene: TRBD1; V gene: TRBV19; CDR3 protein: CASSRTAGTANTEASF; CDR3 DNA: TGTGCCAGTAGTAGAACCGCCGGGACAGCCAACACTGAAGCTTCCTTT
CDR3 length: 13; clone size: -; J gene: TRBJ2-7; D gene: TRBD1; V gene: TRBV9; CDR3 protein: CASSVGTEYEQCF; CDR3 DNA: TGTGCCAGCAGCGTCGGGACAGAATACGAGCAGTGCTTC
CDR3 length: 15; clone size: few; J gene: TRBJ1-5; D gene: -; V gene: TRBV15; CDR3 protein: CATSRGQSNNQPQHF; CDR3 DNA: TGTGCCACCAGCAGAGGACAGAGTAACAATCAGCCCCAGCATTTT
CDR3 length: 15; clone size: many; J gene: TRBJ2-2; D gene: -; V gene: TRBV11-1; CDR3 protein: CASSRDVSNTGELFF; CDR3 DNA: TGTGCCAGCAGCCGGGACGTTTCGAACACCGGGGAGCTGTTTTTT
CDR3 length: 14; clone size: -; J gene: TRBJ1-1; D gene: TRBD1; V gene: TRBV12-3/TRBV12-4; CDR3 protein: CASRDREANTEAFF; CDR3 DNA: TGTGCCAGCAGGGACAGGGAGGCGAACACTGAAGCTTTCTTT
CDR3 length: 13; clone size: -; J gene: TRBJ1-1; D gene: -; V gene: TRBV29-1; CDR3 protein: CSVARTRDTEAFF; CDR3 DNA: TGCAGCGTGGCAAGAACCCGGGACACTGAAGCTTTCTTT
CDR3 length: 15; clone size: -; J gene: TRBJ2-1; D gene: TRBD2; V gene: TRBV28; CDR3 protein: CASSLGRAGNNEQFF; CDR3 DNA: TGTGCCAGCAGTTTAGGCCGAGCGGGGAACAATGAGCAGTTCTTC
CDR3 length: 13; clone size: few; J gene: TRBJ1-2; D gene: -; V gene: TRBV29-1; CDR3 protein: CSVASGPLLGYTF; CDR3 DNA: TGCAGCGTTGCTTCCGGGCCCCTCCTTGGCTACACCTTC
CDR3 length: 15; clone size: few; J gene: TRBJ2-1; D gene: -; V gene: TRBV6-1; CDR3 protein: CASSYSVSSYNEQFF; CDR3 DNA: TGTGCCAGCAGTTACAGCGTGAGCTCCTACAATGAGCAGTTCTTC
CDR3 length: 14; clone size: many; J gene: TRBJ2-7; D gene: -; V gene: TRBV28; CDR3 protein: CASSSRGGAYEQYF; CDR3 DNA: TGTGCCAGCAGTAGTCGCGGAGGCGCCTACGAGCAGTACTTC
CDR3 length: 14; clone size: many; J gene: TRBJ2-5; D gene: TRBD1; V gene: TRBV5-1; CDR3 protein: CASTWTGGQETQYF; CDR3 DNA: TGCGCCAGCACCTGGACAGGGGGACAAGAGACCCAGTACTTC
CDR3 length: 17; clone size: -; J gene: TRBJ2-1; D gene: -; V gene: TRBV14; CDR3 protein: CASSQTTVAAPDNEQFF; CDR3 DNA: TGTGCCAGCAGCCAAACGACGGTAGCTGCTCCCGACAATGAGCAGTTCTTC
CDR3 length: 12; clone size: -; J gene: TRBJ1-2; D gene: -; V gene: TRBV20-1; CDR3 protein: CSARNTNYGYTF; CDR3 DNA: TGCAGTGCCAGGAATACAAACTATGGCTACACCTTC
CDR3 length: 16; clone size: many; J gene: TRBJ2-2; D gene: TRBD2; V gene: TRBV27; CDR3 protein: CASSLLLAGGTGELFF; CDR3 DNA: TGTGCCAGCAGTTTATTACTAGCGGGAGGTACCGGGGAGCTGTTTTTT
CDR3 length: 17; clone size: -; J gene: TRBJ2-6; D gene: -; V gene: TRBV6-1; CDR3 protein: CASSDIQEISGANVLTF; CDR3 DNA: TGTGCCAGCAGTGACATACAGGAGATCTCTGGGGCCAACGTCCTGACTTTC
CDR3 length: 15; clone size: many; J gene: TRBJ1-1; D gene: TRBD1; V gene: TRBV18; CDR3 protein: CASSPPEGAFTEAFF; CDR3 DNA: TGTGCCAGCTCACCACCGGAGGGGGCCTTTACTGAAGCTTTCTTT
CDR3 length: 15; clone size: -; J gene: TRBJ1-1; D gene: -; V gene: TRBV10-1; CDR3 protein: CASSDSRQAATEAFF; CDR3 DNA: TGCGCCAGCAGTGACTCCAGACAGGCGGCCACTGAAGCTTTCTTT
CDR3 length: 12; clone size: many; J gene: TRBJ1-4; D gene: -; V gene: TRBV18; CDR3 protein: CASSEANEKLFF; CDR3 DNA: TGTGCCAGCTCGGAGGCTAATGAAAAACTGTTTTTT
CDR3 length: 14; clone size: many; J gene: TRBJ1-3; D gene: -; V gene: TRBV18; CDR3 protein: CASSPNRVGNTIYF; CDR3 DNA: TGTGCCAGCTCACCCAACAGGGTCGGAAACACCATATATTTT
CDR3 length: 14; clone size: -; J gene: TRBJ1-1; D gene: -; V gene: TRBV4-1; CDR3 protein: CDSSQVTQNTEAFF; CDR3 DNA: TGCGACAGCAGCCAAGTAACTCAGAACACTGAAGCTTTCTTT
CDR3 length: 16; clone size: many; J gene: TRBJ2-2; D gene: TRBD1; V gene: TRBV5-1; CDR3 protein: CASSWTGLLDTGELFF; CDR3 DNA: TGCGCCAGCAGCTGGACAGGACTTCTGGACACCGGGGAGCTGTTTTTT
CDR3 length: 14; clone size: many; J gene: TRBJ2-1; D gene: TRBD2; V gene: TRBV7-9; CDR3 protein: CASSAPTSANEQFF; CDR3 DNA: TGTGCCAGCAGCGCACCTACTAGCGCCAATGAGCAGTTCTTC
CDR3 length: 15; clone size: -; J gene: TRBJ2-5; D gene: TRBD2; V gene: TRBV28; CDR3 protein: CASSKGLAFQETQYF; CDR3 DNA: TGTGCCAGCAGTAAGGGACTAGCGTTCCAAGAGACCCAGTACTTC
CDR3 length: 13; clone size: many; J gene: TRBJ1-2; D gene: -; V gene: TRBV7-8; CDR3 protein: CASSLGEGYGYTF; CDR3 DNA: TGTGCCAGCAGTCTTGGGGAAGGCTATGGCTACACCTTC
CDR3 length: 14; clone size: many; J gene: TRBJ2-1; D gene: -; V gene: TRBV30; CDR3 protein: CAWSVSGPNNEQFF; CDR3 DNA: TGTGCCTGGAGTGTGAGCGGGCCGAACAATGAGCAGTTCTTC
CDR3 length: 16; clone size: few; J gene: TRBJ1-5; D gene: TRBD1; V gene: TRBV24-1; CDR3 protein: CATSSKGTDSNQPQHF; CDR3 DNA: TGTGCCACCAGTTCAAAAGGGACAGATAGCAATCAGCCCCAGCATTTT
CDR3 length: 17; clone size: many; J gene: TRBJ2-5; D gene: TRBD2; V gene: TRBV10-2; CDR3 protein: CASSELASGLFVETQYF; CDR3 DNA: TGCGCCAGCAGTGAGTTGGCTAGCGGCCTTTTCGTAGAGACCCAGTACTTC
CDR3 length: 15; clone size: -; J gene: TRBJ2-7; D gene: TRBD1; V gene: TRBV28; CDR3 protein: CASSFSGTASYEQYF; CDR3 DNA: TGTGCCAGCTCATTTTCCGGGACAGCCTCCTACGAGCAGTACTTC
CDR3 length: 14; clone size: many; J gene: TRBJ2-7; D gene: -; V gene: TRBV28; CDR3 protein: CASSPRAYSYEQYF; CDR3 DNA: TGTGCCAGCAGTCCTAGAGCCTACTCCTACGAGCAGTACTTC
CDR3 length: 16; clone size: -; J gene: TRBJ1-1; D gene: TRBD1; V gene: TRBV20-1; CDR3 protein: CSARGRTGGAITEAFF; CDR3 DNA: TGCAGTGCTAGGGGGAGGACAGGGGGCGCTATCACTGAAGCTTTCTTT
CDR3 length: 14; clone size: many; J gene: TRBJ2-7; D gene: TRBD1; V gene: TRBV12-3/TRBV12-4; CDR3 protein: CASSTGTVSYEQYF; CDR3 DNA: TGTGCCAGCAGTACAGGGACAGTCTCCTACGAGCAGTACTTC
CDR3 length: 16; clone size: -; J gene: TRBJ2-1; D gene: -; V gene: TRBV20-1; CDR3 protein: CSARDARATALNEQFF; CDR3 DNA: TGCAGTGCTAGAGATGCTCGGGCCACGGCACTGAATGAGCAGTTCTTC